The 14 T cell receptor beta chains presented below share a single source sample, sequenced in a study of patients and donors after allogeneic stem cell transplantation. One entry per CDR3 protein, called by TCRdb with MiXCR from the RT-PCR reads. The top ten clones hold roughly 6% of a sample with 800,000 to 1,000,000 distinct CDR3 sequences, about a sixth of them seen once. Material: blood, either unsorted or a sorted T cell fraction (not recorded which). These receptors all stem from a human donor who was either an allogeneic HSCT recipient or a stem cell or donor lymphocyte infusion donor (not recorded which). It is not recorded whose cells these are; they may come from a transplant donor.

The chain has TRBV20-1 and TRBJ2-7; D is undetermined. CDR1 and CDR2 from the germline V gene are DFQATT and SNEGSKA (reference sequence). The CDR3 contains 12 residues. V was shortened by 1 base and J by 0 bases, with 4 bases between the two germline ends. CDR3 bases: TGCAGTGCTAGAGGGGTCTCCTACGAGCAGTACTTC. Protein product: CSARGVSYEQYF.

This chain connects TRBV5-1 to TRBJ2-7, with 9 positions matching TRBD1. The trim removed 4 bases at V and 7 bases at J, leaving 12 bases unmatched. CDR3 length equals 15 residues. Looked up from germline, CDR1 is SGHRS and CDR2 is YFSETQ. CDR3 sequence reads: CASSLTTGGLGEQYF. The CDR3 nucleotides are TGCGCCAGCAGCCTAACGACAGGGGGACTGGGAGAGCAGTACTTC.

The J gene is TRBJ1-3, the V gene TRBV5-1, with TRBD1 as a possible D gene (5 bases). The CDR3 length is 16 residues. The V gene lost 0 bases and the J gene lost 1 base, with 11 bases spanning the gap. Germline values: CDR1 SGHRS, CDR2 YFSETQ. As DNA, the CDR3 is TGCGCCAGCAGCTTGGTCGGCAGGGTGTCTGGAAACACCATATATTTT. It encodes CASSLVGRVSGNTIYF.

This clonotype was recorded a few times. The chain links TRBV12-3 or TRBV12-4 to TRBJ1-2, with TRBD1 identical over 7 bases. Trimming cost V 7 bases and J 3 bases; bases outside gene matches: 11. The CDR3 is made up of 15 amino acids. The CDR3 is CASTPTGTLDYGYTF. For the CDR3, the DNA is TGTGCCAGCACCCCGACAGGGACGCTGGACTATGGCTACACCTTC.

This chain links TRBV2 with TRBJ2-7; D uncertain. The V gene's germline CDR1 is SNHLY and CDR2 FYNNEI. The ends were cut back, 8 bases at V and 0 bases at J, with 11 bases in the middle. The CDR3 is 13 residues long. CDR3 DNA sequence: TGTGCCAGCGATCGAAGGAGCTCCTACGAGCAGTACTTC. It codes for CASDRRSSYEQYF.

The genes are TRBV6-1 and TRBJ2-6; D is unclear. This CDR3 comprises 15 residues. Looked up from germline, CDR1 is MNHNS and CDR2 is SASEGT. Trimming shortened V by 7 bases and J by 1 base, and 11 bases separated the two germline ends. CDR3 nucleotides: TGTGCCAGCACTAATAAGGGTTCTGGGGCCAACGTCCTGACTTTC. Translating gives CASTNKGSGANVLTF.

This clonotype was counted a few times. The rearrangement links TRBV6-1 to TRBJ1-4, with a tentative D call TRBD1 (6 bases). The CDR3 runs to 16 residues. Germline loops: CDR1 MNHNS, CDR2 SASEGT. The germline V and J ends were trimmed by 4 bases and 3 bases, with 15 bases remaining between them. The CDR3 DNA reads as TGTGCCAGCAGTGGGAGACAGGACCCCTCTAATGAAAAACTGTTTTTT. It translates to CASSGRQDPSNEKLFF.

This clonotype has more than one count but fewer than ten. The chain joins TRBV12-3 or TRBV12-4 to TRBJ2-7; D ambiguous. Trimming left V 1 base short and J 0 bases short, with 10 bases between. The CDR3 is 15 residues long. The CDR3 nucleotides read TGTGCCAGCAGTTTAGACGGAGTGCTCTCCTACGAGCAGTACTTC. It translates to CASSLDGVLSYEQYF.

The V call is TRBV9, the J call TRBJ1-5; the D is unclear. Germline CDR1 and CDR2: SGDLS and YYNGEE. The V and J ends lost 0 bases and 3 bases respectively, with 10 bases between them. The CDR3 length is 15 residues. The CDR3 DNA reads TGTGCCAGCAGCGTAGGCGGCGGCTACAATCAGCCCCAGCATTTT. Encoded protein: CASSVGGGYNQPQHF.

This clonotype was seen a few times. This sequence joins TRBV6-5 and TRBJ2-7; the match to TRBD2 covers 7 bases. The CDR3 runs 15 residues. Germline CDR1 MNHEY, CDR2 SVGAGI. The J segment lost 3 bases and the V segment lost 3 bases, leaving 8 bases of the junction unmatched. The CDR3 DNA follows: TGTGCCAGCAGTTATGGTCGGGGGGTTATCTACGAGCAGTACTTC. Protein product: CASSYGRGVIYEQYF.

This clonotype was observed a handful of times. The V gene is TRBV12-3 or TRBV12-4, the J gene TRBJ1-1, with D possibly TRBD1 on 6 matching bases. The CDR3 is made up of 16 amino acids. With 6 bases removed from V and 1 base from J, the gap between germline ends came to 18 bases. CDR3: CASRSTWTAQNTEAFF. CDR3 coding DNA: TGTGCCAGCAGATCTACCTGGACAGCCCAGAACACTGAAGCTTTCTTT.

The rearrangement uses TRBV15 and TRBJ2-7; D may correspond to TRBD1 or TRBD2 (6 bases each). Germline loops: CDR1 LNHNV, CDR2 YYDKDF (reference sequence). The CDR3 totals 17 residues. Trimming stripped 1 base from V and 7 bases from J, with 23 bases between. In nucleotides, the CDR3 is TGTGCCACCAGCAGAGGGGGGGCATCAGGTCTAATGGTAGAGCAGTACTTC. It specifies CATSRGGASGLMVEQYF.

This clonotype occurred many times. The CDR3 bases are TGTGCCAGCAGCTATAACCAGGGGACCCTATTGGAGCAGTACTTC. Translated: CASSYNQGTLLEQYF. The chain is built from TRBV12-3 or TRBV12-4 and TRBJ2-7, with D maybe TRBD1 (6 bases). This CDR3 spans 15 amino acids. Trimming cost V 6 bases and J 7 bases, with 22 bases left between them.

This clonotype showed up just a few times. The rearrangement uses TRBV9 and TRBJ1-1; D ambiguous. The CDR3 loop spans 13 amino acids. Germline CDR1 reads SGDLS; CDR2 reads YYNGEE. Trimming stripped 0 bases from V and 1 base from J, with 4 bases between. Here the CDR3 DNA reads TGTGCCAGCAGCGTAGTTACGAACACTGAAGCTTTCTTT. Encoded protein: CASSVVTNTEAFF.